This T cell receptor beta chain is drawn from a study of a mutant IDH1 vaccine in newly diagnosed glioma. The sample's time point: baseline, week 1 (first vaccination visit). Specified treatment: pre-vaccination baseline after standard-of-care therapy. Profiling relied on immunoSEQ multiplex PCR, and the TCRdb table lists in-frame clones only, not all of them. This table holds roughly 41,000 clones, roughly three quarters found once. This specimen was PBMCs, taken from a glioma patient treated with radiotherapy, temozolomide or both. The sequence was obtained from a man aged 40-55 years with glioma. Some clones in this sample may be carry-over from other donors' samples.

CDR3 nucleotide sequence: TGTGCCAGCAGCTTAGGCGACTTAACAGGGCGTGGCTACACCTTC. Encoded protein: CASSLGDLTGRGYTF. The chain employs TRBV7-8 and TRBJ1-2; D is perhaps TRBD1 (6 bases). Germline V gene lookup returns CDR1 SGHVS and CDR2 FQNEAQ. This CDR3 is built from 15 residues. Trimming pared 1 base from V and 7 bases from J, leaving 16 bases between.